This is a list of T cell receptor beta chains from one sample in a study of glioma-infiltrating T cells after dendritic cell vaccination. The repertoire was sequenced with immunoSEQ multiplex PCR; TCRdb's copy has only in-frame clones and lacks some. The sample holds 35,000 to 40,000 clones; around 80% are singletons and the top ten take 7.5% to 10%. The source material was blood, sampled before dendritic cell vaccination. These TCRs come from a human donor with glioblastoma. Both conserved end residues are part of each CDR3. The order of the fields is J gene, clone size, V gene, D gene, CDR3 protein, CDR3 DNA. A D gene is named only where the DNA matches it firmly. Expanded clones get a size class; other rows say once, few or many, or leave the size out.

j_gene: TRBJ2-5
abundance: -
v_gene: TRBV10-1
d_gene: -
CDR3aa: CASSEANRDQETQYF
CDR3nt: TGCGCCAGCAGTGAGGCAAACAGAGATCAAGAGACCCAGTACTTC

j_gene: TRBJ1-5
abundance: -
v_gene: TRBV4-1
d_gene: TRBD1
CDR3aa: CASSQEWITGDRGNQPQHF
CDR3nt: TGCGCCAGCAGCCAAGAGTGGATAACAGGGGACCGGGGCAATCAGCCCCAGCATTTT

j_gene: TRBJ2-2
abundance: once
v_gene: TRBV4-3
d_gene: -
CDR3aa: CASSHHRPGSLAGELFF
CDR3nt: TGCGCCAGCAGCCACCATCGACCGGGATCCCTCGCCGGGGAGCTGTTTTTT

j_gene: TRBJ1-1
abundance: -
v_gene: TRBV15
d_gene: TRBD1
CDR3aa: CATSRKRQGGTEAFF
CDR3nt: TGTGCCACCAGCAGGAAAAGACAGGGCGGAACTGAAGCTTTCTTT

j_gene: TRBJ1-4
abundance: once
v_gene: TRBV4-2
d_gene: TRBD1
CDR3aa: CASSQGQGTTNEKLFF
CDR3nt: TGTGCCAGCAGCCAGGGACAGGGCACAACTAATGAAAAACTGTTTTTT

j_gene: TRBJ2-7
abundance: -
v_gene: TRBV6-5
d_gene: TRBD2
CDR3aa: CASSWTPTGGSYEQYF
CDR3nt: TGTGCCAGCAGTTGGACACCTACCGGGGGGTCCTACGAGCAGTACTTC

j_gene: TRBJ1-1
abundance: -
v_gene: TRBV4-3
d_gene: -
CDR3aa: CASSQDGTSEVNTEAFF
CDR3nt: TGCGCCAGCAGCCAAGACGGGACATCGGAGGTCAACACTGAAGCTTTCTTT

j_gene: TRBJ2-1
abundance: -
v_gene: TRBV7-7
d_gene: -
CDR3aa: CASSLGRLVAYNEQFF
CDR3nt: TGTGCTAGCAGCTTAGGTCGCCTCGTAGCTTACAATGAGCAGTTCTTC

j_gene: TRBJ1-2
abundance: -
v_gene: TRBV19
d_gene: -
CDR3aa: CASGGEDYGYTF
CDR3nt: TGTGCCAGTGGAGGGGAGGACTATGGCTACACCTTC

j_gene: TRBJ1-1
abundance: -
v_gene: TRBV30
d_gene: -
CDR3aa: CAWSVSGLTEAFF
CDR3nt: TGTGCCTGGAGTGTATCCGGACTTACTGAAGCTTTCTTT

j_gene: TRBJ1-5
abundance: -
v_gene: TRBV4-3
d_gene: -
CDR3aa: CASSQDPSGNSNQPQHF
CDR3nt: TGCGCCAGCAGCCAAGATCCATCAGGAAATAGCAATCAGCCCCAGCATTTT

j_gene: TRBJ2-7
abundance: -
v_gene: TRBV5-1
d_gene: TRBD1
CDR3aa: CASSLVGGQAYEQYF
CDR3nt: TGCGCCAGCAGCTTGGTAGGGGGCCAAGCCTACGAGCAGTACTTC

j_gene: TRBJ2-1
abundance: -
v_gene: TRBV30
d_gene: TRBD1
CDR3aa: CAWSEGTGVDEQFF
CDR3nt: TGTGCCTGGAGTGAAGGGACAGGGGTCGATGAGCAGTTCTTC

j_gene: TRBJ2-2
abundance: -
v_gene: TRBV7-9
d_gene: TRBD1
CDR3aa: CASSLQTGVTGELFF
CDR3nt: TGTGCCAGCAGCTTACAGACAGGGGTCACCGGGGAGCTGTTTTTT

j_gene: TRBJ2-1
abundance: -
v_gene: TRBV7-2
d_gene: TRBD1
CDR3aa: CASSLAGTGKYNEQFF
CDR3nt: TGTGCCAGCAGTCTAGCAGGGACAGGGAAGTACAATGAGCAGTTCTTC

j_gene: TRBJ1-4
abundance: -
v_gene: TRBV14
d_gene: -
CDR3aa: CASSPLGPPSGEKLFF
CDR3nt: TGTGCCAGCAGCCCCCTTGGGCCCCCAAGTGGCGAAAAACTGTTTTTT

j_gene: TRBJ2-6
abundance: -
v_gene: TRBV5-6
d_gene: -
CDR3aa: CASSSRQALSGANVLTF
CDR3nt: TGTGCCAGCAGCTCTCGACAGGCCCTCTCTGGGGCCAACGTCCTGACTTTC

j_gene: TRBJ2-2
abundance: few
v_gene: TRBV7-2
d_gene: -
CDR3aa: CASSFGGTPNTGELFF
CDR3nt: TGTGCCAGCAGCTTCGGAGGGACCCCGAACACCGGGGAGCTGTTTTTT

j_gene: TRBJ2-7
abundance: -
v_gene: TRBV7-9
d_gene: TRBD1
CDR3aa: CASSYQGAAYEQYF
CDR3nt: TGTGCCAGCAGTTACCAGGGGGCGGCCTACGAGCAGTACTTC

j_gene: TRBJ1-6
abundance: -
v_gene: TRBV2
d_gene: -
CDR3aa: CASSIMKDNSPLHF
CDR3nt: TGTGCCAGCAGTATCATGAAAGATAACTCCCCCCTCCACTTT

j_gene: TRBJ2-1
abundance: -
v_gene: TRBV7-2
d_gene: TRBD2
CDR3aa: CASSLALGGGANEQFF
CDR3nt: TGTGCCAGCAGCTTAGCTCTGGGCGGGGGGGCAAATGAGCAGTTCTTC

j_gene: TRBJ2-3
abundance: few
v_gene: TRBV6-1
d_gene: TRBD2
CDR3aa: CASSDQAGSTDTQYF
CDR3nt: TGTGCCAGCAGTGACCAAGCGGGGTCCACAGATACGCAGTATTTT

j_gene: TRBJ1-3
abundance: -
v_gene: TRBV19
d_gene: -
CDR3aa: CASSQGHRYSGNTIYF
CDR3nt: TGTGCCAGTAGCCAGGGACACCGCTATTCTGGAAACACCATATATTTT

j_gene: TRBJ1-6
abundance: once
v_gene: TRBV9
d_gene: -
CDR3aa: CASSGTGMLGSPLHF
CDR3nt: TGTGCCAGCAGCGGCACCGGGATGCTGGGTTCCCCCCTCCACTTT

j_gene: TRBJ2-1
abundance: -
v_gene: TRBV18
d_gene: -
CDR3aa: CASSPDSYNEQFF
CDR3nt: TGTGCCAGCTCACCGGACAGTTACAATGAGCAGTTCTTC

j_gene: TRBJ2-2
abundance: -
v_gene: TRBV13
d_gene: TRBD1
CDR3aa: CASSPALQGPLNTGELFF
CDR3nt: TGTGCCAGCAGCCCTGCGTTACAGGGGCCTCTGAACACCGGGGAGCTGTTTTTT

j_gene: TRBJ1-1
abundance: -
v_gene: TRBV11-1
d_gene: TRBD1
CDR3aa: CASSLRDRSTEAFF
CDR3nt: TGTGCCAGCAGCTTAAGGGACAGGAGCACTGAAGCTTTCTTT

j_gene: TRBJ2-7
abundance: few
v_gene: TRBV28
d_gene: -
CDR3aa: CASSPNAEQYF
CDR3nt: TGTGCCAGCAGTCCCAATGCGGAGCAGTACTTC

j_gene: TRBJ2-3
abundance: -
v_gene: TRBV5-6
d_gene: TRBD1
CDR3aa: CASSPDRGLDTQYF
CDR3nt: TGTGCCAGCAGCCCGGACAGGGGGCTAGATACGCAGTATTTT

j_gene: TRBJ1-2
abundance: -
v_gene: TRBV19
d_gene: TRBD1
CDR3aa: CASSPTGVYGYTF
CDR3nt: TGTGCCAGTAGTCCGACAGGGGTCTATGGCTACACCTTC

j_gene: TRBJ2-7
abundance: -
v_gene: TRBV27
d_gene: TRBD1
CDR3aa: CASSLLYPGQGGYEQYF
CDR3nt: TGTGCCAGCAGTTTATTGTACCCGGGACAGGGGGGGTACGAGCAGTACTTC

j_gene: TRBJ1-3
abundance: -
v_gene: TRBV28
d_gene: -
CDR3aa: CASIPGGSGNTIYF
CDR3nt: TGTGCCAGCATCCCCGGGGGGTCTGGAAACACCATATATTTT

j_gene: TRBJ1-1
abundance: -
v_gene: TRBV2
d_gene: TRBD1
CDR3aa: CASGDRGLDTEAFF
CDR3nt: TGTGCCAGCGGGGACAGGGGGCTAGACACTGAAGCTTTCTTT

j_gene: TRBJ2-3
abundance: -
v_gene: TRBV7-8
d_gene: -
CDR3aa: CASSSQTITGMDTQYF
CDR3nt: TGTGCCAGCAGCTCCCAGACCATAACGGGTATGGATACGCAGTATTTT

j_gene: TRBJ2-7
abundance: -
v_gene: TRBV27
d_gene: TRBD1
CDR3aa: CASSLAGQGGAEQYF
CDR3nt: TGTGCCAGCAGTTTAGCGGGACAGGGAGGGGCCGAGCAGTACTTC

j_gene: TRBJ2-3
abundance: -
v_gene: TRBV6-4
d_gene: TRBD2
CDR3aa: CASSDSGGGNTDTQYF
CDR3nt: TGTGCCAGCAGTGACTCTGGCGGGGGGAACACAGATACGCAGTATTTT

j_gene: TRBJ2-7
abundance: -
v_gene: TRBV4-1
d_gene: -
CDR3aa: CASSQGRGGSYEQYF
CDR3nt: TGCGCCAGCAGCCAAGGTAGGGGGGGCTCCTACGAGCAGTACTTC

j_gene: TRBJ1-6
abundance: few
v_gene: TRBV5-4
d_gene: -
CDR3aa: CASSFSTAGGNSPLHF
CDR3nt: TGTGCCAGCAGCTTTTCGACCGCCGGGGGTAATTCACCCCTCCACTTT

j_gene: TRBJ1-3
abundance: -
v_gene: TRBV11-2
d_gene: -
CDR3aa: CASSKQGIGNTIYF
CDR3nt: TGTGCCAGCAGCAAACAGGGAATTGGAAACACCATATATTTT

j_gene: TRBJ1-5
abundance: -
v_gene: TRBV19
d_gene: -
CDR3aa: CASSIMRDFNQPQHF
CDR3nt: TGTGCCAGTAGTATTATGAGGGATTTCAATCAGCCCCAGCATTTT

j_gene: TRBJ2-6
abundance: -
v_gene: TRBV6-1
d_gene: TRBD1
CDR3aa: CASRHRGSGANVLTF
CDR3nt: TGTGCCAGCAGGCACAGGGGCTCTGGGGCCAACGTCCTGACTTTC

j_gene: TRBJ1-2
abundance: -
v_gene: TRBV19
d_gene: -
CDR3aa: CASSEFGDYGYTF
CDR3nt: TGTGCCAGTTCGGAGTTCGGGGACTATGGCTACACCTTC

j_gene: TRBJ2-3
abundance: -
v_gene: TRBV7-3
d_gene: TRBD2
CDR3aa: CASSPTGGGAVGTQYF
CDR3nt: TGTGCCAGCAGCCCCACGGGCGGGGGGGCGGTAGGTACGCAGTATTTT

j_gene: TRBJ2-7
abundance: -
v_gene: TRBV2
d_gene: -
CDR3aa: CASITSYEQYF
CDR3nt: TGTGCCAGCATAACAAGCTACGAGCAGTACTTC

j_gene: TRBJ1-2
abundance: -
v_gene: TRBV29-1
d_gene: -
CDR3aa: CSALAGAGYGYTF
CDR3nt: TGCAGCGCCCTCGCGGGGGCGGGGTATGGCTACACCTTC

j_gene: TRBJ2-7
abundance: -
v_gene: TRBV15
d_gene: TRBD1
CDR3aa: CATSRDREVNEQYF
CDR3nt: TGTGCCACCAGCAGGGACAGGGAGGTGAACGAGCAGTACTTC

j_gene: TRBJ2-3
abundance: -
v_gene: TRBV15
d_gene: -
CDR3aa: CATSRTTYTDTQYF
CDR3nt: TGTGCCACCAGCAGAACTACTTACACAGATACGCAGTATTTT

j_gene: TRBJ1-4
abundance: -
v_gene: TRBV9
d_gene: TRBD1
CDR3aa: CASSEWTGGLPGTNEKLFF
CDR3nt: TGTGCCAGCAGCGAATGGACAGGGGGCCTTCCTGGAACTAATGAAAAACTGTTTTTT